A selection of T cell receptor beta chains follows, all from one sample in a study of control samples from healthy donors and cancer patients. The table came from immunoSEQ multiplex PCR; TCRdb's copy has only in-frame clones and leaves some out. Of around 120,000 clones in the sample, 88% were seen once. Source material: blood. Every receptor here comes from a man aged 35-49 years in good health. The conserved cysteine and the conserved F or W are not part of the CDR3 here. Part of the rows lack a size; the others show once, few, many or a class for expanded clones.

size,J,V,CDR3
NA,TRBJ2-1,TRBV20-1,SASTDRYNEQF
NA,TRBJ1-1,TRBV19,ASSLGTPAVMNTEAF
NA,TRBJ2-1,TRBV5-6,ASSLGDREKVVEQF
NA,TRBJ1-1,TRBV5-1,ASSFLGRGSTEAF
NA,TRBJ2-5,TRBV29-1,SVRQRETQY
NA,TRBJ2-5,TRBV19,ASSIIQGVQETQY
NA,TRBJ2-1,TRBV5-1,ASSLGGTSNEQF
NA,TRBJ2-3,TRBV20-1,SARVVDTQY
NA,TRBJ1-4,TRBV19,ASNRDGQGATNEKLF
NA,TRBJ2-7,TRBV7-2,ASSRTGGGPEQY
NA,TRBJ1-3,TRBV5-1,ASSLDGTSGNTIY
NA,TRBJ1-1,TRBV9,ASSPSLGTEAF
NA,TRBJ1-5,TRBV10-3,AHQYPQGACNQPQH
NA,TRBJ1-6,TRBV7-3,ASSLDSSYNSPLH
NA,TRBJ1-1,TRBV21-1,ASSNKLRQGEERTVNTEAF
NA,TRBJ2-7,TRBV11-2,ASSLDWDRGHEQY
NA,TRBJ2-5,TRBV6-5,ASSPLGQGEETQY
once,TRBJ2-7,TRBV5-1,ASRVERNYEQY
NA,TRBJ2-3,TRBV7-8,ASSLAGDLSTDTQY
NA,TRBJ2-3,TRBV6-6,ASRRGVRTDTQY
NA,TRBJ1-6,TRBV30,AWSVQGSYNSPLH
NA,TRBJ2-3,TRBV5-8,ASSLKKTGGRTDTQY
NA,TRBJ2-7,TRBV6-5,ASRERSSYEQY